The 21 T cell receptor beta chains below come from one sample, sequenced in a study of blood T cell repertoires in COVID-19. The table came from immunoSEQ multiplex PCR; TCRdb's copy has only in-frame clones and leaves some out. The data hold more than 450,000 clones, with approximately 90% observed a single time. Sequenced material: PBMCs or T cells enriched from blood (not recorded which). Source of these receptors: a woman in her late teens or twenties who had recovered from COVID-19.

The V gene is TRBV7-9, the J gene TRBJ1-6; the match to TRBD1 covers 9 bases. V was clipped by 4 bases and J by 9 bases; unmatched bases: 10. Germline lookup yields CDR1 SEHNR and CDR2 FQNEAQ (reference sequence). This CDR3 spans 16 amino acids. The CDR3 DNA is TGTGCCAGCAGCTCGGGACAGGGTTGGGAGGGTTCACCCCTCCACTTT. This sequence encodes CASSSGQGWEGSPLHF.

This chain joins TRBV18 and TRBJ2-7, with D perhaps matching TRBD1 (6 bases). The CDR3 has 13 amino acids. The V end lost 3 bases, the J end lost 5 bases, and 11 bases lay between the germline ends. Looked up from germline, CDR1 is KGHSH and CDR2 is LQKENI. The CDR3 here is CASSPQQGDEQYF. The CDR3 DNA reads as TGTGCCAGCTCACCCCAACAGGGAGACGAGCAGTACTTC.

In this sample, this clone turned up a few times. This CDR3 reads CASSLDGGNTIYF. As DNA, the CDR3 is TGTGCCAGCAGCTTAGACGGTGGAAACACCATATATTTT. The rearrangement joins TRBV7-9 to TRBJ1-3; D not certain. CDR3 size: 13 residues. Trimming removed 1 base from V and 3 bases from J, with 4 bases in between. Germline V gene sequence: CDR1 SEHNR, CDR2 FQNEAQ (reference sequence).

J is TRBJ1-1 and V is TRBV11-1; TRBD1 matches at 7 bases. The CDR3 has 14 residues. The J segment lost 0 bases and the V segment lost 5 bases, leaving 3 bases of the junction unmatched. Germline CDR1 is SGHAT and CDR2 is FQDESV (reference sequence). This CDR3 reads CASSAGTVNTEAFF. The CDR3 DNA is TGTGCCAGCAGCGCGGGGACAGTGAACACTGAAGCTTTCTTT.

The chain joins TRBV7-7 to TRBJ2-2; 7 bases agree with TRBD1. The CDR3 has 15 residues. Germline loops: CDR1 SSHAT, CDR2 FNYEAQ (reference sequence). Trimming at V came to 3 bases and at J to 8 bases, leaving 9 bases not matched to a gene. Written as DNA, the CDR3 is TGTGCCAGCAGCTTGGTGGCAGGGGGTTTTGGGGAGCTGTTTTTT. Residues: CASSLVAGGFGELFF.

The chain links TRBV3-1 (or the pseudogene TRBV3-2) to TRBJ2-3, with D perhaps matching TRBD1 (6 bases). The length of the CDR3 is 13 residues. The germline CDR1 and CDR2 sequences are LGHDT and YNNKEL (reference sequence). V was cut by 3 bases and J by 9 bases, with 13 bases left in between. The CDR3 reads CASSQAPGETQYF. CDR3 sequence (DNA): TGTGCCAGCAGCCAGGCGCCAGGGGAAACGCAGTATTTT.

The chain has TRBV3-1 (or the pseudogene TRBV3-2) and TRBJ2-5; TRBD2 matches 13 bases. This CDR3 comprises 18 residues. The ends lost 1 base at V and 1 base at J; junction bases unmatched: 6. CDR1 LGHDT and CDR2 YNNKEL come from the germline V gene (reference sequence). CDR3: CASSQGITSGGAQETQYF. CDR3 bases: TGTGCCAGCAGCCAAGGAATTACTAGCGGGGGGGCCCAAGAGACCCAGTACTTC.

This chain links TRBV4-1 with TRBJ2-7; 9 nucleotides match TRBD1. The germline CDR1 and CDR2 sequences are MGHRA and YSYEKL. CDR3 length equals 14 residues. V lost 4 bases, J lost 5 bases, and 6 bases stayed unmatched. CDR3 DNA sequence: TGCGCCAGCAGCCGGGGACAGGGTTTTAACGAGCAGTACTTC. Translated, it gives CASSRGQGFNEQYF.

The chain links TRBV7-6 to TRBJ1-1; D may be TRBD1 (6 bases). Trimming took off 4 bases at V and 1 base at J, with 13 bases between the two ends. CDR1 and CDR2 (germline): SGHVS, FNYEAQ. The CDR3 runs to 15 residues. The DNA for the CDR3 is TGTGCCAGCAGCTCCGAACAGGGTGAGAACACTGAAGCTTTCTTT. This gives the protein CASSSEQGENTEAFF. Based on the CDR3 plus reference TRBV7-6 and TRBJ1-1, the full variable domain is GAGVSQSPRYKVTKRGQDVALRCDPISGHVSLYWYRQALGQGPEFLTYFNYEAQQDKSGLPNDRFSAERPEGSISTLTIQRTEQRDSAMYRCASSSEQGENTEAFFGQGTRLTVV.

The V call is TRBV11-2, the J call TRBJ2-7, with 11 bases aligning to TRBD1. Germline CDR1 reads SGHAT; CDR2 reads FQNNGV. Losses at the gene ends were 7 bases for V and 4 bases for J; bases not matched to a gene: 6. There are 14 residues in the CDR3. CDR3 protein: CASTVGQGAYEQYF. The CDR3 nucleotides are TGTGCCAGCACCGTCGGACAGGGGGCTTACGAGCAGTACTTC.

The gene calls are TRBV30 and TRBJ1-6; 10 bases agree with TRBD1. The CDR3 runs to 19 residues. Germline CDR1 reads GTSNPN; CDR2 reads SVGIG (reference sequence). The trim removed 4 bases at V and 0 bases at J, leaving 12 bases unmatched. Here the CDR3 reads CAWNPAGQGWSSYNSPLHF. CDR3 DNA sequence: TGTGCCTGGAACCCCGCGGGACAGGGGTGGAGCTCCTATAATTCACCCCTCCACTTT.

The J gene is TRBJ2-3, the V gene TRBV11-2; maybe TRBD2 (6 bases). V lost 4 bases to trimming and J lost 4 bases, with 6 bases between them. Per the germline V gene, CDR1 is SGHAT and CDR2 is FQNNGV. The CDR3 length is 12 residues. The CDR3 DNA is TGTGCCAGCAGCTGGGGGGCAGATACGCAGTATTTT. Encoded protein: CASSWGADTQYF.

A single count supports this clone. The chain links TRBV2 to TRBJ1-2, with D unclear. Trimming pared 1 base from V and 8 bases from J, leaving 17 bases between. The CDR3 runs 15 residues. Germline lookup yields CDR1 SNHLY and CDR2 FYNNEI. CDR3 nucleotides: TGTGCCAGCAGTGAAGGAGGGCACGGGGTGACCGGCTACACCTTC. Encoded protein: CASSEGGHGVTGYTF.

The rearrangement uses TRBV7-2 and TRBJ2-5; 7 nucleotides match TRBD1. Per germline, CDR1 SGHTA and CDR2 FQGNSA. The CDR3 spans 15 residues. The junction had 10 bases not matched to a gene; V was cut back by 1 base and J by 8 bases. This chain's CDR3 is CASSLEGALLKTQYF. The CDR3 bases are TGTGCCAGCAGCTTAGAGGGGGCTCTCCTAAAAACCCAGTACTTC.

CDR3 region: CASSLYRGEQFF. DNA for the CDR3: TGTGCCAGCAGCTTATACAGGGGTGAGCAGTTCTTC. The chain has TRBV5-6 and TRBJ2-1; 7 positions match TRBD1. Looked up from germline, CDR1 is SGHDT and CDR2 is YYEEEE. The CDR3 loop spans 12 amino acids. With 2 bases clipped from V and 9 bases from J, the junction kept 2 bases outside the gene matches.

A remark on this clone: This same CDR3 is encoded by further DNA sequences in the sample. J is TRBJ1-2 and V is TRBV6-5; D unclear. The length of the CDR3 is 14 residues. Germline CDR1 and CDR2: MNHEY and SVGAGI. Trimming pared 0 bases from V and 4 bases from J, leaving 9 bases between. The CDR3: CASSYSSGGYGYTF. The DNA for the CDR3 is TGTGCCAGCAGTTACTCCTCGGGAGGCTATGGCTACACCTTC.

The chain recombines TRBV5-1 with TRBJ2-2; tentatively, D is TRBD1 (5 bases). This CDR3 spans 14 amino acids. CDR1 SGHRS and CDR2 YFSETQ come from the germline V gene. The germline V and J ends were trimmed by 1 base and 5 bases, with 9 bases remaining between them. The CDR3 region is CASSLSTATGELFF. As DNA, the CDR3 is TGCGCCAGCAGCTTGTCGACAGCAACCGGGGAGCTGTTTTTT.

The V and J genes are TRBV29-1 and TRBJ1-2; the D gene is possibly TRBD1 (5 bases). This CDR3 spans 13 amino acids. The germline V and J ends were trimmed by 4 bases and 4 bases, with 13 bases remaining between them. Per germline, CDR1 SQVTM and CDR2 ANQGSEA. Here the CDR3 DNA reads TGCAGCGTTGGCGGGGCTTTACTCTATGGCTACACCTTC. Its protein is CSVGGALLYGYTF.

The table lists this clone with a few counts. The chain employs TRBV18 and TRBJ1-1, with D maybe TRBD1 (6 bases). CDR1 is KGHSH, CDR2 LQKENI, per germline. V gave up 6 bases and J gave up 5 bases, with 13 bases separating them. The CDR3 totals 13 residues. CDR3 in DNA: TGTGCCAGCTCGGGGGGGCCGGGAACTGAAGCTTTCTTT. Protein sequence: CASSGGPGTEAFF. Based on the CDR3 plus reference TRBV18 and TRBJ1-1, the full variable domain is NAGVMQNPRHLVRRRGQEARLRCSPMKGHSHVYWYRQLPEEGLKFMVYLQKENIIDESGMPKERFSAEFPKEGPSILRIQQVVRGDSAAYFCASSGGPGTEAFFGQGTRLTVV.

This clone occurred a few times. The gene calls are TRBV10-3 and TRBJ2-3; perhaps TRBD1 as D (6 bases). This CDR3 has 14 residues. V lost 6 bases and J 2 bases, leaving 12 bases between the germline ends. CDR1 is ENHRY and CDR2 is SYGVKD in the germline V gene. The CDR3 is CAISQGPDTDTQYF. The CDR3 bases are TGTGCCATCAGCCAGGGGCCCGACACAGATACGCAGTATTTT.

This chain links TRBV5-4 with TRBJ1-6; 8 positions match TRBD1. This CDR3 is 15 amino acids long. Losses at the gene ends were 1 base for V and 7 bases for J; bases not matched to a gene: 4. Germline CDR1 reads SGHNT; CDR2 reads YYREEE (reference sequence). The CDR3 nucleotides read TGTGCCAGCAGCTTGCGCACAGGGGGGAATTCACCCCTCCACTTT. It is translated as CASSLRTGGNSPLHF.